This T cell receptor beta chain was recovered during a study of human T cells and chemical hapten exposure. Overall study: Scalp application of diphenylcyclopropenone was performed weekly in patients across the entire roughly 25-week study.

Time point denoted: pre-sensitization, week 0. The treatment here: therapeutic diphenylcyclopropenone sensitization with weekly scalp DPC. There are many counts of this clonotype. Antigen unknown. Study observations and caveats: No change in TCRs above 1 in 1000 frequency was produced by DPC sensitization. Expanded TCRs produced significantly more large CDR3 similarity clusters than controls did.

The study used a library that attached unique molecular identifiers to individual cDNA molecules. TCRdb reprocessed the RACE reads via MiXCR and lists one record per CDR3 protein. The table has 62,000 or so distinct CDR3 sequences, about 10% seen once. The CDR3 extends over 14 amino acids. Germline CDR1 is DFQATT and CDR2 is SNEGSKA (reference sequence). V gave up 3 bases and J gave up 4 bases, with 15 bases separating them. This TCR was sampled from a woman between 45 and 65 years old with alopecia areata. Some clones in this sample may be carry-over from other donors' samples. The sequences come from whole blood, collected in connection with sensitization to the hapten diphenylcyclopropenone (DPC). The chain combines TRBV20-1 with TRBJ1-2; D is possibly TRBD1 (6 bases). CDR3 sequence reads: CSARQDSSSYGYTF. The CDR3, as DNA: TGCAGTGCTAGGCAGGACAGTTCGTCCTATGGCTACACCTTC.